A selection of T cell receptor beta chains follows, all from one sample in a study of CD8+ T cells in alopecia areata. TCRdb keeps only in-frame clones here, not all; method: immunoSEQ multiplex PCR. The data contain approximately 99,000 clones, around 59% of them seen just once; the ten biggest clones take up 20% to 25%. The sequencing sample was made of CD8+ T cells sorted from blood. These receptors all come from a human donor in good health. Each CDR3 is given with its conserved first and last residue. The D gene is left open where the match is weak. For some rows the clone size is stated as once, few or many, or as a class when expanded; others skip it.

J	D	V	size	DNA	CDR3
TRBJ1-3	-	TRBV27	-	TGTGCCAGCAGTAGAGGACGCGGGACTGGAAACACCATATATTTT	CASSRGRGTGNTIYF
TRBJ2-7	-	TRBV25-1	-	TGTGCCAGCAGTAACTTTTACGAGCAGTACTTC	CASSNFYEQYF
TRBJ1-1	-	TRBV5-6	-	TGTGCCAGCAGCTTCCCACCCTCCGGGATGAACACTGAAGCTTTCTTT	CASSFPPSGMNTEAFF
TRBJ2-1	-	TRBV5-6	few	TGTGCCAGCAGCTCCTCCCCCCCTCAGACTTACAATGAGCAGTTCTTC	CASSSSPPQTYNEQFF
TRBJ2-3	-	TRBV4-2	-	TGTGCCAGCAGCCAAGCAATGCGGAAGCGGTTGAGCACAGATACGCAGTATTTT	CASSQAMRKRLSTDTQYF
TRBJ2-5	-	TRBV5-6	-	TGTGCCAGCAGATTTAGGGGGAACCAAGAGACCCAGTACTTC	CASRFRGNQETQYF
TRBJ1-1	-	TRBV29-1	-	TGCAGCGTAATCCCTGGGACTGAAGCTTTCTTT	CSVIPGTEAFF
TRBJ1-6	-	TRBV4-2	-	TGTGCCAGCAGCTTAGATTCGATAAGCTCCTATAATTCACCCCTCCACTTT	CASSLDSISSYNSPLHF
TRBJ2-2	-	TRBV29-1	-	TGCAGCGTTGAACCCAGGACGAACACCGGGGAGCTGTTTTTT	CSVEPRTNTGELFF
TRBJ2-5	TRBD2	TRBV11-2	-	TGTGCCAGCAGCTTTGGCGGGGGGCCACAAGAGACCCAGTACTTC	CASSFGGGPQETQYF
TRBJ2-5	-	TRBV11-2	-	TGTGCCAGCAGCTTAGGTCCTAGCGAGAAGACCCAGTACTTC	CASSLGPSEKTQYF
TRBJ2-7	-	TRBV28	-	TGTGCCAGCAGTTTAGTGGGCAGGGGTTACGAGCAGTACTTC	CASSLVGRGYEQYF
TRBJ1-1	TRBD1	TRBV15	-	TGTGCCACCAGCAGCAAGACAGGGGGCACTGAAGCTTTCTTT	CATSSKTGGTEAFF
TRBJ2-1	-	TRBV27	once	TGTGCCAGCAGTTTTCGGCCCTACAATGAGCAGTTCTTC	CASSFRPYNEQFF
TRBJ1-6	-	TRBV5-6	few	TGTGCCAGCAGCTTGGGGGGACTTTTTTTTGGGTCACCCCTCCACTTT	CASSLGGLFFGSPLHF
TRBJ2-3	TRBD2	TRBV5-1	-	TGCGCCAGCAGTTCGGGTAGCGGGGCGCCAGATACGCAGTATTTT	CASSSGSGAPDTQYF
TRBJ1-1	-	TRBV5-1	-	TGCGCCAGCAGCGGCGAGGGGGGCATGAACACTGAAGCTTTCTTT	CASSGEGGMNTEAFF
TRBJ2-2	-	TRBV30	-	TGTGCCTGGAGGGCGGGGGCCTACACCGGGGAGCTGTTTTTT	CAWRAGAYTGELFF
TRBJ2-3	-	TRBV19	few	TGTGCCAGTAGTAAGGCACAGGGCCACACAGATACGCAGTATTTT	CASSKAQGHTDTQYF
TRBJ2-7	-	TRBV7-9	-	TGTGCCAGCAGCTCCCCGCTGGGGGACCGCGACGAGCAGTACTTC	CASSSPLGDRDEQYF
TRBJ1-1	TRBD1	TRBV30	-	TGTGCCTGGAGTGTAGCGGGAACAGGGGGCACTGAAGCTTTCTTT	CAWSVAGTGGTEAFF
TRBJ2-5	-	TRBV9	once	TGTGCCAGCAGCAGACTAAAAGAGACCCAGTACTTC	CASSRLKETQYF
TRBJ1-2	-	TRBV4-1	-	TGCGCCAGCAGCCAAGCCGCAGACCACTATGGCTACACCTTC	CASSQAADHYGYTF
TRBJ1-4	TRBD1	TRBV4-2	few	TGTGCCAGCAGCCAAGATCTTGGCAGGGGGAATGAAAAACTGTTTTTT	CASSQDLGRGNEKLFF
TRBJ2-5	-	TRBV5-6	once	TGTGCCAGCAGTCTGGACCCTTCGGAGACCCAGTACTTC	CASSLDPSETQYF
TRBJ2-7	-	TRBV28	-	TGTGCCAGCAGTTTTTGGAGACCTTACGAGCAGTACTTC	CASSFWRPYEQYF
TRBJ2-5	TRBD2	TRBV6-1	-	TGTGCCAGCAGTGAAGCTAGCGGGGGCCAAGAGACCCAGTACTTC	CASSEASGGQETQYF
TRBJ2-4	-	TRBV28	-	TGTGCCAGCAGTCTTCAACCCCTAGCCAAAAACATTCAGTACTTC	CASSLQPLAKNIQYF
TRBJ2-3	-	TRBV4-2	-	TGTGCCAGCAGACCGTCTGGCTGGGGCACAGATACGCAGTATTTT	CASRPSGWGTDTQYF
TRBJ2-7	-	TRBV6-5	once	TGTGCCAGCAGTTACGACGGGAGCTCCTACGAGCAGTACTTC	CASSYDGSSYEQYF
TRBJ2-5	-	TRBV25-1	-	TGTGCCAGCAGTGAAGGGGGCAGGCAAGAGACCCAGTACTTC	CASSEGGRQETQYF
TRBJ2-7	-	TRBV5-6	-	TGTGCCAGCAGCTTGGGGCAGGGTGCCTACGAGCAGTACTTC	CASSLGQGAYEQYF
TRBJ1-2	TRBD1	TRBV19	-	TGTGCCAGTAGTCCCGGGACAGGGGGTAGCTATGGCTACACCTTC	CASSPGTGGSYGYTF
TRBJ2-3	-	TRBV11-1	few	TGTGCCAGCAGCTTAGAGGGAGGTGTCCCAGATACGCAGTATTTT	CASSLEGGVPDTQYF
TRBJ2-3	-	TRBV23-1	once	TGCGCCAGCAGTCAATCTAGGGCGGATACGCAGTATTTT	CASSQSRADTQYF
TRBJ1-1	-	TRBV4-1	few	TGCGCCAGCAGCCAAGATGGGGCCGAAGCTTTCTTT	CASSQDGAEAFF
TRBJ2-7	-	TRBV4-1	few	TGCGCCAGCAGCCAAGGAGGTGGGGGGCCCTACGAGCAGTACTTC	CASSQGGGGPYEQYF
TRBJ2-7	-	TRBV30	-	TGTGCCTCCCGGGACACCTTTTCCTACGAGCAGTACTTC	CASRDTFSYEQYF
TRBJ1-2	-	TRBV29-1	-	TGCAGCGTTGAAGACAGGGAAGCCCACTATGGCTACACCTTC	CSVEDREAHYGYTF
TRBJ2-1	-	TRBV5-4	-	TGTGCCAGCAGCTACCCCGCCCGGAATGAGCAGTTCTTC	CASSYPARNEQFF
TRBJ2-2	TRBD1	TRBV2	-	TGTGCCAGCCGACAGGGAGCGAACACCGGGGAGCTGTTTTTT	CASRQGANTGELFF
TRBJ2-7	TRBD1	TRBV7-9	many	TGTGCCAGCAGCCAAGAAGGACAGGGCACCTACGAGCAGTACTTC	CASSQEGQGTYEQYF
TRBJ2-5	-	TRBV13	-	TGTGCCAGCACCGGGGCCCAAGAGACCCAGTACTTC	CASTGAQETQYF
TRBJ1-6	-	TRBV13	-	TGTGCCAGCAGCATTATGGGCGACGTGCCCCTCCACTTT	CASSIMGDVPLHF
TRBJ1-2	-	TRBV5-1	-	TGCGCCAGCAGCTTGGCACTAGGAATAATCTATGGCTACACCTTC	CASSLALGIIYGYTF
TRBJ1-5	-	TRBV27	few	TGTGCCAGCAGTTTGATGAACAATCAGCCCCAGCATTTT	CASSLMNNQPQHF
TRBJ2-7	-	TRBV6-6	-	TGTGCCAGCAGTTACAGTCAGCTCTACGAGCAGTACTTC	CASSYSQLYEQYF
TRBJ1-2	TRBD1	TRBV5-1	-	TGCGCCAGCAGCTTCACAGGGGCGCCCTATGGCTACACCTTC	CASSFTGAPYGYTF
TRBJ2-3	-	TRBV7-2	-	TGTGCCAGCAGCTTACCCCTGGTGCTGGGAACAGATACGCAGTATTTT	CASSLPLVLGTDTQYF
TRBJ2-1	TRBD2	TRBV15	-	TGTGCCACCAGCAGTGGGAGGGACTACAATGAGCAGTTCTTC	CATSSGRDYNEQFF
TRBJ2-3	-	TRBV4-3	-	TGCGCCAGCAGCCAAGATTGGCAGGGGCCGGTCGCAGATACGCAGTATTTT	CASSQDWQGPVADTQYF
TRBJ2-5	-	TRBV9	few	TGTGCCAGCAGCGCTGCTGTCCTCCAAGAGACCCAGTACTTC	CASSAAVLQETQYF
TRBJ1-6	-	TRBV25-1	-	TGTGCCAGCAGTGAATGGAAGGGATCTAATTCACCCCTCCACTTT	CASSEWKGSNSPLHF
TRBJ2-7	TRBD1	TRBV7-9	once	TGTGCCAGCAGACATACAGGGGGCGTGCAGTACTTC	CASRHTGGVQYF
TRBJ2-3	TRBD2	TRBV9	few	TGTGCCAGCAGCCCCGGACTAGCGGGGGGGATGGGAGATACGCAGTATTTT	CASSPGLAGGMGDTQYF
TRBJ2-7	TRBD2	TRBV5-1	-	TGCGCCAGCACCCCGGGAGGGAACTACGAGCAGTACTTC	CASTPGGNYEQYF
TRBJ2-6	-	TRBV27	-	TGTGCCAGCAGCCCTACCAGGGGGGCCAACGTCCTGACTTTC	CASSPTRGANVLTF
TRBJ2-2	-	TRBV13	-	TGTGCCAGCAGCTTAATCATCGGGGCCCCCGGGGAGCTGTTTTTT	CASSLIIGAPGELFF
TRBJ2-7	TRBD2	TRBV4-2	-	TGTGCCAGCAGCCAAGAGCTTTCGGGGGGGGCCTACGAGCAGTACTTC	CASSQELSGGAYEQYF